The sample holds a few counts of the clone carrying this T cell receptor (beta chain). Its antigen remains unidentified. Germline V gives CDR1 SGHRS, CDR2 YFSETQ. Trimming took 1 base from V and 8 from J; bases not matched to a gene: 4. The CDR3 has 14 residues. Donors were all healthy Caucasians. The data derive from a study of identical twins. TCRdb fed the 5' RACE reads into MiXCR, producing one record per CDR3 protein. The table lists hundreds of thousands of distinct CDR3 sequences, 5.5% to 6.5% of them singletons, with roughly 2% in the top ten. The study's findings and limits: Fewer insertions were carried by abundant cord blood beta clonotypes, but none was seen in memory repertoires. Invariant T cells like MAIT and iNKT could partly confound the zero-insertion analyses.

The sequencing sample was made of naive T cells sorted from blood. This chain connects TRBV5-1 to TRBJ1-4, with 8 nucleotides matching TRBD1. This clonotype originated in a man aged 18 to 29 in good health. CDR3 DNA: TGCGCCAGCAGCTTGACGGCAGGGGGCGAAAAACTGTTTTTT. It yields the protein CASSLTAGGEKLFF. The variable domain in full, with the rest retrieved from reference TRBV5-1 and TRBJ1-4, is KAGVTQTPRYLIKTRGQQVTLSCSPISGHRSVSWYQQTPGQGLQFLFEYFSETQRNKGNFPGRFSGRQFSNSRSEMNVSTLELGDSALYLCASSLTAGGEKLFFGSGTQLSVL.